The present entry profiles one T cell receptor beta chain with its context. Germline-derived CDR1 and CDR2 are LNHDA and SQIVND (reference sequence). V was trimmed by 1 base and J by 3 bases, leaving 16 bases between them. This CDR3 contains 16 residues. Repertoires were generated with immunoSEQ multiplex PCR, while TCRdb's copy carries only in-frame clones and drops some. The profile covers around 67,000 clones, with roughly 84% appearing a single time and approximately 7.9% taken by the ten largest. This specimen belongs to a study of OX40 agonist ivuxolimab in advanced cancers. Study information: Partial responses occurred in Three dose-escalation patients, one with hepatocellular carcinoma and two with cutaneous melanoma.

Collection of blood occurred at baseline, at cycle 4 day 1, and at cycle 7 day 1. The sequences come from CD4+ or CD8+ T cells sorted from blood, collected in a trial of the OX40 agonist ivuxolimab. The chain is built from TRBV19 and TRBJ2-7; the D gene could be TRBD1 or TRBD2 (5 bases each). This sequence originates from an adult with an advanced solid tumor such as melanoma, head and neck, liver or kidney cancer. The DNA of the CDR3 is TGTGCCAGTAGTATAGCTGGGGCTCCGGAGGTCTACGAGCAGTACTTC. It encodes CASSIAGAPEVYEQYF.